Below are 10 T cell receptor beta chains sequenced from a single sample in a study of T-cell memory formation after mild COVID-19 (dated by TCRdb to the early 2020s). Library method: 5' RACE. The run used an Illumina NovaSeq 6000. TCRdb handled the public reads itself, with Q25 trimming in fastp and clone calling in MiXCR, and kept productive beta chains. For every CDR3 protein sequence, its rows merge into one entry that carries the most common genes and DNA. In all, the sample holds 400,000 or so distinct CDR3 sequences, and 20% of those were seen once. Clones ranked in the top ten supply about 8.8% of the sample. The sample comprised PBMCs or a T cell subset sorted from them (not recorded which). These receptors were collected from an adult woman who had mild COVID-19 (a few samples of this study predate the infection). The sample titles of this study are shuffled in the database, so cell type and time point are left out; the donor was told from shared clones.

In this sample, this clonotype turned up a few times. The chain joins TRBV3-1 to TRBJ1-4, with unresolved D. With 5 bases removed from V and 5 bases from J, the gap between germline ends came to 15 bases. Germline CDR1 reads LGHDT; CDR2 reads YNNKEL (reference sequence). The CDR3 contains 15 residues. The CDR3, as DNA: TGTGCCAGCAGCTTCCCCTCGACTGGAAATGAAAAACTGTTTTTT. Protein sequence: CASSFPSTGNEKLFF.

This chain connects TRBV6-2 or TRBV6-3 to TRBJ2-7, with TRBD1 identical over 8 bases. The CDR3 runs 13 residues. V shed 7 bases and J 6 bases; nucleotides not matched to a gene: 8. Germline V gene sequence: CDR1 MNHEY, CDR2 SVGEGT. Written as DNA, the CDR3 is TGTGCCAGCAAGCGTGGACAGGGTGGCGAGCAGTACTTC. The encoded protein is CASKRGQGGEQYF.

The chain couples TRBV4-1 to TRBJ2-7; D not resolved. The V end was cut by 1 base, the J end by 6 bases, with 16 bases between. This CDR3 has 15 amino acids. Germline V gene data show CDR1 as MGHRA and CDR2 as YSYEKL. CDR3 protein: CASSQAERARGEQYF. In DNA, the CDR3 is TGCGCCAGCAGCCAAGCGGAAAGGGCCCGAGGCGAGCAGTACTTC.

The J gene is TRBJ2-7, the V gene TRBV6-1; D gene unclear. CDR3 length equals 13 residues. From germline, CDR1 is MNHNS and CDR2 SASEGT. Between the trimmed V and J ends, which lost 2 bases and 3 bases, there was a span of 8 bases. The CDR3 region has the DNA TGTGCCAGCAGTGAACTCAGTAACTACGAGCAGTACTTC. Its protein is CASSELSNYEQYF.

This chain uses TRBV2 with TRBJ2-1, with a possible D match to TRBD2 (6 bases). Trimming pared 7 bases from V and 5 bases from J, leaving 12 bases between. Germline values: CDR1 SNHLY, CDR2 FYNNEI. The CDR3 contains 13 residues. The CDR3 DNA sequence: TGTGCCAGCATCCGGGACTTCGACAATGAGCAGTTCTTC. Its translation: CASIRDFDNEQFF.

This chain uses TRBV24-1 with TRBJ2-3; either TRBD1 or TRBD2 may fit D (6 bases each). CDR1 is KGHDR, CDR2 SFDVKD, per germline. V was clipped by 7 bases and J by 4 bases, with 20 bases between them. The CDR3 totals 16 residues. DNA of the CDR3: TGTGCCACCAGCCTGCGGGGCGCACCAGGGGCAGATACGCAGTATTTT. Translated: CATSLRGAPGADTQYF.

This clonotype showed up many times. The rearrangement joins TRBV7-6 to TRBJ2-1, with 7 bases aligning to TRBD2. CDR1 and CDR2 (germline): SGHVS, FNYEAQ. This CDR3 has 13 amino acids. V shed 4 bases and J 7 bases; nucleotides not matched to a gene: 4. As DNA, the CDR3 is TGTGCCAGCAGCTCCCTCGGGGGGAATGAGCAGTTCTTC. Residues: CASSSLGGNEQFF.

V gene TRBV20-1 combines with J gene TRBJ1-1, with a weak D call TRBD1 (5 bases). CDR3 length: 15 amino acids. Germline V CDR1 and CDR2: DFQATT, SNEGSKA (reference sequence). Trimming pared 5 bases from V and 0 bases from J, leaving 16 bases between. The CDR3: CSARPLDSMNTEAFF. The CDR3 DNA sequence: TGCAGTGCTCGACCTTTAGACAGCATGAACACTGAAGCTTTCTTT.

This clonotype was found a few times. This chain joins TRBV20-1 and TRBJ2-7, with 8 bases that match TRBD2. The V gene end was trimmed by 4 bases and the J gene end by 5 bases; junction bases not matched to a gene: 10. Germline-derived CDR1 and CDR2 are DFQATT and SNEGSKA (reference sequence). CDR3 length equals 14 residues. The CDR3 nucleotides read TGCAGTGCTATCCCCGGGAGACTAGCGAACGAGCAGTACTTC. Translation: CSAIPGRLANEQYF.

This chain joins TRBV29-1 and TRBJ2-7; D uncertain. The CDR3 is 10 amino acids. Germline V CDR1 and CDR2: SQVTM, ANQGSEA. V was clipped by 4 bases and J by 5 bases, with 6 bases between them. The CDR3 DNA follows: TGCAGCGTTGTGTCCGACGAGCAGTACTTC. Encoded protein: CSVVSDEQYF.